This T cell receptor beta chain was documented in a study of T cells after yellow fever vaccination. TCRdb ran MiXCR on the 5' RACE reads and lists one entry per CDR3 protein. The sample comprises about 400,000 distinct CDR3 sequences, more than 5.5% of which are singletons, and approximately 16% rests with the top ten. Study-wide findings and caveats: Booster sampling recovered most clones from primary vaccination (around 96% CD4, approximately 88% CD8).

In this sample, this clonotype turned up a few times. The antigen remains undetermined. CDR3 size: 16 residues. Germline V lookup: CDR1 SGHTA, CDR2 FQGNSA. V lost 2 bases and J lost 4; bases outside the gene matches: 6. The specimen comprised PBMCs, sampled 5 days after the yellow fever booster vaccination. The receptor was derived from a man aged 25-45 years who received the YFV17D yellow fever vaccine. The chain combines TRBV7-2 with TRBJ2-3; TRBD2 aligns across 10 bases. DNA of the CDR3: TGTGCCAGCAGCTTACGAGCGGGAGGGCCCGCAGATACGCAGTATTTT. It codes for CASSLRAGGPADTQYF.